A single TCR beta chain is shown here with its context. Its antigen is still unknown. Each CDR3 protein gets one entry after TCRdb re-called the RT-PCR reads with MiXCR. Here the sample spans roughly 520,000 distinct CDR3 sequences, 25% being singletons. This sample is drawn from a study of response to subunit inactivated influenza vaccine. Study results and limitations: Only a handful of new T cells, the authors suggested, are recruited with each seasonal influenza vaccination.

The sequencing here drew on CD4+ T cells sorted from PBMCs, taken roughly 5 days after vaccination. The TCR sequence derives from a man in his forties or fifties who received an inactivated influenza vaccine.

The DNA for the CDR3 is TGCGCCAGCAGCCTGGGTTCAAGTTCTTCCGAGCAGTACTTC. Protein sequence: CASSLGSSSSEQYF. This chain joins TRBV5-1 and TRBJ2-7; D gene unclear. Looked up from germline, CDR1 is SGHRS and CDR2 is YFSETQ. The ends were cut back, 4 bases at V and 6 bases at J, with 17 bases in the middle. The CDR3 totals 14 residues.